The 21 T cell receptor beta chains listed next were all sequenced from one sample in a study of identical twins. TCRdb redid the calling of the 5' RACE reads with MiXCR, one entry per CDR3 protein. The repertoire holds roughly 480,000 distinct CDR3 sequences, with 20% to 30% as singletons. This sample was also put to use in a study of T cells expressing NK-cell markers.

The material sequenced was CD4+ T cells sorted from blood. All receptors come from a woman between 18 and 29 years old in good health.

This clonotype was observed a few times. V and J are TRBV7-2 and TRBJ2-3; TRBD2 aligns across 10 bases. The V and J ends lost 2 bases and 4 bases, in that order; junction bases with no gene match: 3. The CDR3 length is 15 residues. Looked up from germline, CDR1 is SGHTA and CDR2 is FQGNSA. CDR3 coding DNA: TGTGCCAGCAGCTTACTAGCGGGGGCCTCAGATACGCAGTATTTT. Residues: CASSLLAGASDTQYF.

V and J are TRBV5-1 and TRBJ2-1, with D possibly TRBD1 on 6 matching bases. This CDR3 has 16 residues. CDR1 and CDR2 from the germline V gene are SGHRS and YFSETQ. V was clipped by 6 bases and J by 6 bases, with 22 bases between them. The CDR3 sequence is CASTFIGGRSFNEQFF. CDR3 DNA sequence: TGCGCCAGCACCTTTATAGGGGGACGGAGTTTCAATGAGCAGTTCTTC.

The chain combines TRBV5-1 with TRBJ2-7; D not certain. Trimming pared 5 bases from V and 1 base from J, leaving 13 bases between. CDR3 size: 14 residues. CDR1 and CDR2 from the germline V gene are SGHRS and YFSETQ. The CDR3 loop is CASRATRPSYEQYF. In DNA, the CDR3 is TGCGCCAGCAGGGCAACACGTCCTTCCTACGAGCAGTACTTC.

This clonotype was seen a few times. V usage is TRBV4-2 and J usage is TRBJ1-1; the D is unclear. In germline, CDR1 is LGHNA, CDR2 YNFKEQ. The CDR3 extends over 14 amino acids. Trimming removed 1 base from V and 1 base from J, with 7 bases in between. The CDR3 region has the DNA TGTGCCAGCAGCCAAGTTGTGACGAACACTGAAGCTTTCTTT. Protein product: CASSQVVTNTEAFF.

V and J are TRBV5-6 and TRBJ2-3; tentative D call: TRBD1 (5 bases). Germline CDR1 and CDR2: SGHDT and YYEEEE. The V gene lost 1 base and the J gene lost 4 bases, with 10 bases spanning the gap. The CDR3 loop spans 14 amino acids. CDR3 in amino acids: CASSLSAGSDTQYF. Written as DNA, the CDR3 is TGTGCCAGCAGCTTGTCCGCAGGGTCAGATACGCAGTATTTT.

The chain combines TRBV6-1 with TRBJ2-2; no clear D gene. The CDR3 has 14 amino acids. Trimming cost V 6 bases and J 0 bases, with 8 bases left between them. Germline V CDR1 and CDR2: MNHNS, SASEGT. For the CDR3, the DNA is TGTGCCAGCAGGGACGGATCGAACACCGGGGAGCTGTTTTTT. Its translation: CASRDGSNTGELFF.

This clonotype turned up a few times. This chain joins TRBV20-1 and TRBJ2-7, with 9 bases aligning to TRBD2. The CDR3 totals 13 residues. Germline lookup yields CDR1 DFQATT and CDR2 SNEGSKA (reference sequence). The V and J ends lost 2 bases and 3 bases, in that order; junction bases with no gene match: 2. The CDR3 DNA sequence: TGCAGTGCTAGAAGTAGCGGGAGCTACGAGCAGTACTTC. Protein: CSARSSGSYEQYF.

This clonotype was seen more than once but under ten times. The V and J genes are TRBV20-1 and TRBJ2-1; a possible D gene is TRBD2 (6 bases). Germline V gives CDR1 DFQATT, CDR2 SNEGSKA (reference sequence). The CDR3 runs to 15 residues. V lost 5 bases and J 8 bases, leaving 22 bases between the germline ends. CDR3 loop: CSAASLAGTLDEQFF. The CDR3 nucleotides read TGCAGTGCTGCCAGCTTGGCGGGGACCCTTGATGAGCAGTTCTTC.

This clonotype showed up just a few times. In DNA form, the CDR3 reads TGCAGCGTCACGGGGATACAAGAGACCCAGTACTTC. As protein: CSVTGIQETQYF. The chain uses TRBV29-1 and TRBJ2-5, with D possibly matching TRBD2 (5 bases). Trimming stripped 6 bases from V and 2 bases from J, with 10 bases between. This CDR3 is built from 12 residues. Germline assignment: CDR1 SQVTM and CDR2 ANQGSEA. The variable domain in full, completed from reference TRBV29-1 and TRBJ2-5, reads SAVISQKPSRDICQRGTSLTIQCQVDSQVTMMFWYRQQPGQSLTLIATANQGSEATYESGFVIDKFPISRPNLTFSTLTVSNMSPEDSSIYLCSVTGIQETQYFGPGTRLLVL.

The chain is built from TRBV12-3 or TRBV12-4 and TRBJ1-2; perhaps TRBD1 as D (5 bases). The CDR3 is made up of 14 amino acids. The V gene lost 3 bases and the J gene lost 8 bases, with 16 bases spanning the gap. CDR3 residues: CASSFTLNGAGYTF. In DNA form, the CDR3 reads TGTGCCAGCAGTTTTACCTTGAACGGGGCAGGCTACACCTTC.

The chain carries TRBV20-1 and TRBJ2-1; D is perhaps TRBD2 (6 bases). The CDR3 sequence is 15 residues long. Trimming pared 1 base from V and 4 bases from J, leaving 14 bases between. Per the germline V gene, CDR1 is DFQATT and CDR2 is SNEGSKA (reference sequence). The CDR3 here is CSARVHWAGYNEQFF. The CDR3 coding sequence is TGCAGTGCTAGAGTCCATTGGGCGGGGTACAATGAGCAGTTCTTC.

The rearrangement uses TRBV20-1 and TRBJ2-7, with 7 bases identical to TRBD1. The CDR3 sequence is 13 residues long. Trimming at V came to 5 bases and at J to 1 base, leaving 5 bases not matched to a gene. Germline loops: CDR1 DFQATT, CDR2 SNEGSKA (reference sequence). The chain's CDR3 is CSAVRDSSYEQYF. CDR3 coding DNA: TGCAGTGCTGTCCGGGACAGTTCCTACGAGCAGTACTTC.

This clonotype was picked up a small number of times. The rearrangement joins TRBV4-2 to TRBJ2-3; 9 nucleotides align to TRBD2. This CDR3 is 16 amino acids long. Losses at the gene ends were 0 bases for V and 3 bases for J; bases not matched to a gene: 4. In germline, CDR1 is LGHNA, CDR2 YNFKEQ. CDR3 region: CASSQEWTSVTDTQYF. The CDR3 DNA reads TGTGCCAGCAGCCAAGAGTGGACTAGCGTTACAGATACGCAGTATTTT.

The chain is built from TRBV20-1 and TRBJ1-3, with TRBD1 as a possible D gene (5 bases). The CDR3 has 13 residues. CDR1 is DFQATT, CDR2 SNEGSKA, per germline (reference sequence). The germline V and J ends were trimmed by 3 bases and 1 base, with 7 bases remaining between them. The CDR3 loop reads CSASRQSGNTIYF. The CDR3 DNA follows: TGCAGTGCTAGTAGACAGTCTGGAAACACCATATATTTT.

The table lists this clonotype with a few counts. The chain carries TRBV20-1 and TRBJ2-3, with a weak D call TRBD1 (5 bases). Germline loops: CDR1 DFQATT, CDR2 SNEGSKA (reference sequence). The CDR3 has 14 amino acids. Trimming took off 3 bases at V and 4 bases at J, with 14 bases between the two ends. Written as DNA, the CDR3 is TGCAGTGCTAGTAAGGGGCTGTTGTCAGATACGCAGTATTTT. It codes for CSASKGLLSDTQYF.

The genes are TRBV3-1 and TRBJ1-1; 8 bases match TRBD1. There are 14 residues in the CDR3. In germline, CDR1 is LGHDT, CDR2 YNNKEL (reference sequence). V shed 3 bases and J 5 bases; nucleotides not matched to a gene: 5. The CDR3 nucleotides read TGTGCCAGCAGCCACGGACAGGGAAGAACTGAAGCTTTCTTT. Amino acids: CASSHGQGRTEAFF.

In its sample, this clonotype was seen a few times. The V gene is TRBV18, the J gene TRBJ2-4, with D hard to call. The CDR3 has 15 residues. The V gene's germline CDR1 is KGHSH and CDR2 LQKENI. V lost 1 base, J lost 0 bases, and 7 bases lay in between. CDR3 protein: CASSPRQVAKNIQYF. The CDR3 DNA reads TGTGCCAGCTCACCACGGCAGGTAGCCAAAAACATTCAGTACTTC.

This clonotype showed up just a few times. V is TRBV5-5 and J is TRBJ2-5, with D possibly being TRBD1 (6 bases). The V and J ends lost 4 bases and 4 bases respectively, with 17 bases between them. This CDR3 is built from 15 residues. CDR1 is SGHKS and CDR2 is YYEKEE in the germline V gene (reference sequence). This CDR3 is CASSTARGLVETQYF. In DNA, the CDR3 is TGTGCCAGCAGCACCGCCAGGGGATTGGTAGAGACCCAGTACTTC.

This clonotype has at least ten counts. The chain uses TRBV7-9 and TRBJ1-1; D remains unclear. The V gene lost 3 bases and the J gene lost 1 base, with 6 bases spanning the gap. Germline CDR1 and CDR2: SEHNR and FQNEAQ (reference sequence). This CDR3 is 13 amino acids long. CDR3 sequence (DNA): TGTGCCAGCAGCTTTGTTAGGAACACTGAAGCTTTCTTT. This translates into CASSFVRNTEAFF.

This chain joins TRBV12-3 or TRBV12-4 and TRBJ2-7; tentatively, D is TRBD2 (5 bases). CDR3 length equals 14 residues. V gave up 7 bases and J gave up 3 bases, with 16 bases separating them. This chain's CDR3 is CASTLPGSLYEQYF. The CDR3 DNA reads as TGTGCCAGCACTCTGCCTGGGAGTCTCTACGAGCAGTACTTC.

There are many counts of this clonotype. The J gene is TRBJ2-7, the V gene TRBV5-1; D unresolved. Trimming left V 0 bases short and J 5 bases short, with 12 bases between. Germline V gene sequence: CDR1 SGHRS, CDR2 YFSETQ. The CDR3 consists of 14 residues. In nucleotides, the CDR3 is TGCGCCAGCAGCTTGGAACTTGAGTCCCACGAGCAGTACTTC. This sequence encodes CASSLELESHEQYF.